This T cell receptor beta chain derives from a study of radiation and T cells in renal cell carcinoma. About the research overall: Nephrectomy followed 15 Gy stereotactic body radiation by 4 weeks.

Profiling relied on immunoSEQ multiplex PCR, and the TCRdb table lists in-frame clones only, not all of them. Seen here are some 110,000 clones, 82% observed once, and the top ten hold about 3%. The time point here: baseline pretreatment blood. Treatment specified: 15 Gy SBRT to primary tumor, nephrectomy 4 weeks later. After SBRT, blood was collected at 2 and 4 weeks, plus baseline. Clear cell pathology was present in this patient's renal cell carcinoma. For this clone: Antigen unknown.

Study findings and constraints: From baseline, blood top tumor clonotypes peaked at 2 weeks post-radiation.

Sequenced here: blood, sampled from a patient whose treatment included radiotherapy and nephrectomy. The source is a woman in her sixties with renal cell carcinoma.

In DNA form, the CDR3 reads TGTGCCAGCAGCTTAGTCCTCTGGGGACAGGGTAACACCGGGGAGCTGTTTTTT. Protein sequence: CASSLVLWGQGNTGELFF. This sequence joins TRBV11-3 and TRBJ2-2; 9 positions match TRBD1. CDR1 and CDR2 from the germline V gene are SGHNT and YENEEA. This CDR3 has 18 residues. V was clipped by 1 base and J by 2 bases; unmatched bases: 8.